These 30 T cell receptor beta chains were sequenced from one sample in a study of CD8+ T cells in alopecia areata. After isolation, RNA underwent reverse transcription to generate cDNA as the sequencing template. Sequencing was performed with immunoSEQ multiplex PCR; in TCRdb, only in-frame clones are kept and a portion is missing. The repertoire holds around 110,000 clones, less than 75% seen once, with 12% in the top ten. Treatment meaning: oral pan-JAK inhibitor, 5-10 mg twice daily. The material sequenced was CD8+ T cells sorted from blood, taken at week 24, from a patient treated with tofacitinib. The receptors originated from a human donor with alopecia areata.

J is TRBJ1-2 and V is TRBV29-1; TRBD1 matches 7 bases. CDR1 and CDR2 (germline): SQVTM, ANQGSEA. CDR3 length: 16 amino acids. Losses at the gene ends were 6 bases for V and 0 bases for J; bases not matched to a gene: 13. The CDR3 reads CSVLSPGQLTNYGYTF. The CDR3 bases are TGCAGCGTCTTATCCCCGGGACAGCTTACTAACTATGGCTACACCTTC.

This CDR3 is CASSGRLSSYNEQFF. CDR3 in DNA: TGTGCCAGCAGTGGCAGACTCAGCTCCTACAATGAGCAGTTCTTC. The chain couples TRBV6-1 to TRBJ2-1; no definite D call. The V end lost 4 bases, the J end lost 0 bases, and 10 bases lay between the germline ends. Germline assignment: CDR1 MNHNS and CDR2 SASEGT. The CDR3 runs 15 residues.

The chain employs TRBV7-9 and TRBJ2-2; 7 bases fit TRBD1. Germline V gene lookup returns CDR1 SEHNR and CDR2 FQNEAQ (reference sequence). V dropped 7 bases and J dropped 4; count of bases not matched to a gene: 6. CDR3 length: 14 amino acids. Here the CDR3 reads CASTVAGGTGELFF. The CDR3 DNA sequence: TGTGCCAGCACCGTGGCAGGGGGCACCGGGGAGCTGTTTTTT.

J is TRBJ2-3 and V is TRBV19; D may be TRBD2 (5 bases). In germline, CDR1 is LNHDA, CDR2 SQIVND (reference sequence). This CDR3 spans 15 amino acids. V lost 11 bases and J 0 bases, leaving 18 bases between the germline ends. The CDR3 sequence: CASRSPERSTDTQYF. CDR3 bases: TGTGCCTCGAGAAGCCCGGAGCGGAGCACAGATACGCAGTATTTT.

The genes are TRBV6-1 and TRBJ2-7; TRBD2 might be the D (6 bases). The germline V gene has CDR1 MNHNS and CDR2 SASEGT. The CDR3 sequence is 12 residues long. V was shortened by 11 bases and J by 5 bases, with 16 bases between the two germline ends. The CDR3 reads CASRGYSDEQYF. The CDR3 DNA follows: TGTGCCTCGCGGGGCTATAGTGACGAGCAGTACTTC.

This chain links TRBV29-1 with TRBJ2-3, with D perhaps TRBD1 (6 bases). The germline V gene encodes CDR1 SQVTM and CDR2 ANQGSEA. The CDR3 is 12 residues long. The germline V and J ends were trimmed by 2 bases and 6 bases, with 9 bases remaining between them. In DNA form, the CDR3 reads TGCAGCGTTGAACAGCAGGGGGATACGCAGTATTTT. Translation: CSVEQQGDTQYF.

This clone turned up a few times. This chain joins TRBV4-2 and TRBJ2-3; 14 bases agree with TRBD2. Trimming at V came to 4 bases and at J to 4 bases, leaving 4 bases not matched to a gene. The CDR3 runs 16 residues. The V gene's germline CDR1 is LGHNA and CDR2 YNFKEQ. CDR3 residues: CASSPSTSGGADTQYF. The CDR3 DNA sequence: TGTGCCAGCAGCCCGTCGACTAGCGGGGGGGCAGATACGCAGTATTTT.

This clone was seen a few times. The V gene is TRBV29-1, the J gene TRBJ2-4; 7 bases are a match to TRBD1. There are 12 residues in the CDR3. The J segment lost 12 bases and the V segment lost 7 bases, leaving 12 bases of the junction unmatched. Per germline, CDR1 SQVTM and CDR2 ANQGSEA. For the CDR3, the DNA is TGCAGCGCCCGGGACAGCCCCCTAGATCAGTACTTC. Protein product: CSARDSPLDQYF.

The chain links TRBV15 to TRBJ2-5, with TRBD2 as a possible D gene (5 bases). The end of the DNA is better explained by TRBJ2-7, so the J call may be wrong. CDR1 and CDR2 (germline): LNHNV, YYDKDF (reference sequence). The CDR3 is made up of 13 amino acids. Here the CDR3 reads CATRKPGTYEQYF. In DNA form, the CDR3 reads TGTGCCACCAGAAAGCCCGGGACCTACGAGCAGTACTTC.

This clone was recorded at least ten times. The chain couples TRBV6-1 to TRBJ2-5, with 7 bases matching TRBD1. V shed 8 bases, J shed 2 bases, and the junction held 5 bases outside the gene matches. CDR3 length equals 13 residues. Looked up from germline, CDR1 is MNHNS and CDR2 is SASEGT. CDR3 in amino acids: CASGQEEQETQYF. The CDR3 region has the DNA TGTGCCAGCGGACAGGAGGAGCAAGAGACCCAGTACTTC.

This chain links TRBV27 with TRBJ1-1, with 8 bases that match TRBD1. Per the germline V gene, CDR1 is MNHEY and CDR2 is SMNVEV (reference sequence). Trimming at V came to 4 bases and at J to 4 bases, leaving 5 bases not matched to a gene. CDR3 length: 14 amino acids. The CDR3 reads CASSSGQGGTEAFF. DNA of the CDR3: TGTGCCAGCAGTTCCGGACAGGGAGGCACTGAAGCTTTCTTT.

The sample holds a few counts of this clone. The chain couples TRBV29-1 to TRBJ2-2; 7 bases are a match to TRBD1. Losses at the gene ends were 6 bases for V and 3 bases for J; bases not matched to a gene: 4. The CDR3 runs to 13 residues. Germline CDR1 is SQVTM and CDR2 is ANQGSEA. The CDR3 DNA follows: TGCAGCGTACCTGACAGGGACACCGGGGAGCTGTTTTTT. Its translation is CSVPDRDTGELFF.

This clone occurred a few times. The chain is built from TRBV5-6 and TRBJ1-2; TRBD1 matches at 7 bases. The CDR3 covers 12 residues. The germline gives CDR1 SGHDT, CDR2 YYEEEE. J gave up 8 bases and V 3 bases, and 4 bases lay outside the gene matches. The CDR3 loop is CASSYTGDGYTF. CDR3 DNA: TGTGCCAGCAGCTATACAGGGGACGGCTACACCTTC.

The chain couples TRBV30 to TRBJ2-2; no definite D call. The CDR3 has 11 amino acids. Germline CDR1 is GTSNPN and CDR2 is SVGIG (reference sequence). Trimming took 4 bases from V and 8 from J, leaving 8 bases between them. As DNA, the CDR3 is TGTGCCTGGACCCCCGGTGGGGAGCTGTTTTTT. Its protein is CAWTPGGELFF.

The chain has TRBV4-3 and TRBJ2-1, with D possibly matching TRBD1 (5 bases). CDR3 size: 17 residues. CDR1 LGHNA and CDR2 YSLEER come from the germline V gene. Trimming pared 0 bases from V and 4 bases from J, leaving 16 bases between. The CDR3 DNA sequence: TGCGCCAGCAGCCAAGACCCGGACAAAGGGGAATACAATGAGCAGTTCTTC. Residues: CASSQDPDKGEYNEQFF.

This clone was counted a few times. The V gene is TRBV29-1, the J gene TRBJ1-2; D is perhaps TRBD1 (5 bases). The CDR3 contains 14 residues. Trimming took off 0 bases at V and 5 bases at J, with 13 bases between the two ends. The germline gives CDR1 SQVTM, CDR2 ANQGSEA. This chain's CDR3 is CSVEDGRVGYGYTF. For the CDR3, the DNA is TGCAGCGTTGAAGACGGCAGGGTAGGGTATGGCTACACCTTC.

The genes are TRBV4-1 and TRBJ2-1; possible D gene TRBD1, 6 bases. This CDR3 contains 16 residues. V was pared by 5 bases and J by 2 bases, with 16 bases between. In germline, CDR1 is MGHRA, CDR2 YSYEKL. This chain's CDR3 is CASSSLTGITYNEQFF. CDR3 sequence (DNA): TGCGCCAGCAGCTCCCTCACAGGGATCACCTACAATGAGCAGTTCTTC.

The chain employs TRBV7-9 and TRBJ1-1; tentatively, D is TRBD1 (5 bases). Germline V gene data show CDR1 as SEHNR and CDR2 as FQNEAQ (reference sequence). Trimming took 3 bases from V and 7 from J, leaving 15 bases between them. CDR3 length equals 14 residues. Written as DNA, the CDR3 is TGTGCCAGCAGCTTCGGGCAGGGTAAGGGTGAAGCTTTCTTT. Its translation is CASSFGQGKGEAFF.

This clone was seen once. This chain connects TRBV2 to TRBJ2-7; D perhaps matches TRBD2 (5 bases). The CDR3 has 15 amino acids. V lost 6 bases, J lost 4 bases, and 19 bases lay in between. Germline CDR1 reads SNHLY; CDR2 reads FYNNEI. In nucleotides, the CDR3 is TGTGCCAGCAGCCCCACCACAGTGGCGGGTTACGAGCAGTACTTC. It translates to CASSPTTVAGYEQYF.

This clone appeared a few times. The V gene is TRBV2, the J gene TRBJ2-5, with TRBD2 matching over 8 bases. The germline V gene encodes CDR1 SNHLY and CDR2 FYNNEI. The V and J ends lost 5 bases and 1 base, in that order; junction bases with no gene match: 9. The CDR3 totals 16 residues. CDR3 DNA sequence: TGTGCCAGCAGTTCAGGGGTAGCGGGGCCCCAAGAGACCCAGTACTTC. Its translation is CASSSGVAGPQETQYF. Drawing the rest from reference TRBV2 and TRBJ2-5, the complete variable domain is EPEVTQTPSHQVTQMGQEVILRCVPISNHLYFYWYRQILGQKVEFLVSFYNNEISEKSEIFDDQFSVERPDGSNFTLKIRSTKLEDSAMYFCASSSGVAGPQETQYFGPGTRLLVL.

This clone was counted a few times. This chain links TRBV5-6 with TRBJ2-4, with D tentatively TRBD1 (5 bases). From germline, CDR1 is SGHDT and CDR2 YYEEEE. The V gene lost 2 bases and the J gene lost 8 bases, with 8 bases spanning the gap. There are 12 residues in the CDR3. CDR3 residues: CASSLQEHIQYF. CDR3 sequence (DNA): TGTGCCAGCAGCTTACAGGAGCACATTCAGTACTTC.

This clone was detected only a few times. This chain connects TRBV4-1 to TRBJ1-4, with TRBD1 as a possible D gene (5 bases). The germline V gene has CDR1 MGHRA and CDR2 YSYEKL. The ends were cut back, 1 base at V and 5 bases at J, with 11 bases in the middle. The CDR3 sequence is 15 residues long. The CDR3 nucleotides read TGCGCCAGCAGCCAAGTAGGGACCGGCAATGAAAAACTGTTTTTT. It translates to CASSQVGTGNEKLFF.

The chain uses TRBV29-1 and TRBJ2-7, with D perhaps given as TRBD1 or TRBD2 (5 bases each). Germline values: CDR1 SQVTM, CDR2 ANQGSEA. This CDR3 is 13 amino acids long. V was pared by 7 bases and J by 2 bases, with 15 bases between. CDR3: CSAPGDRPYEQYF. CDR3 DNA: TGCAGCGCCCCCGGGGACCGCCCCTACGAGCAGTACTTC.

This clone was observed once. The gene calls are TRBV6-1 and TRBJ2-5; 8 bases are shared with TRBD2. Losses at the gene ends were 3 bases for V and 5 bases for J; bases not matched to a gene: 5. The CDR3 consists of 14 residues. Germline V gene sequence: CDR1 MNHNS, CDR2 SASEGT. This CDR3 is CASSDPGGLETQYF. CDR3 bases: TGTGCCAGCAGTGACCCGGGGGGGCTTGAGACCCAGTACTTC.

In this sample, this clone turned up many times. The chain couples TRBV28 to TRBJ2-2; TRBD1 matches 7 bases. With V trimmed by 5 bases and J by 3 bases, 6 bases remained unmatched. CDR3 length equals 15 residues. In germline, CDR1 is MDHEN, CDR2 SYDVKM. Written as DNA, the CDR3 is TGTGCCAGCAGTCCCGGGACAGTGGACACCGGGGAGCTGTTTTTT. As protein: CASSPGTVDTGELFF.

This clone was counted a few times. This chain uses TRBV29-1 with TRBJ2-7, with D perhaps being TRBD1 or TRBD2 (5 bases each). V lost 7 bases and J 4 bases, leaving 23 bases between the germline ends. CDR1 is SQVTM, CDR2 ANQGSEA, per germline. CDR3 length equals 15 residues. In DNA form, the CDR3 reads TGCAGCGCTCCTCTAGGGGTCTCCGGGGTTTACGAGCAGTACTTC. Translation: CSAPLGVSGVYEQYF.

Notes on this clone: This same CDR3 is encoded by further DNA sequences in the sample. This chain uses TRBV27 with TRBJ1-5; possible D gene TRBD1, 5 bases. Germline CDR1 is MNHEY and CDR2 is SMNVEV (reference sequence). This CDR3 region has 14 residues. Between the trimmed V and J ends, which lost 2 bases and 4 bases, there was a span of 9 bases. CDR3 residues: CASSLVGANQPQHF. The CDR3 DNA reads as TGTGCCAGCAGTTTAGTTGGGGCTAATCAGCCCCAGCATTTT.

J is TRBJ1-5 and V is TRBV11-1; weak D call: TRBD1 (5 bases). V was cut by 5 bases and J by 7 bases, with 15 bases left in between. The germline V gene has CDR1 SGHAT and CDR2 FQDESV (reference sequence). The CDR3 is 14 residues long. CDR3 sequence: CASSPGPEGQPQHF. The CDR3 DNA is TGTGCCAGCAGCCCGGGGCCGGAGGGACAGCCCCAGCATTTT.

The V and J genes are TRBV4-1 and TRBJ2-5; D perhaps matches TRBD1 (6 bases). This CDR3 is 16 amino acids long. V was pared by 1 base and J by 0 bases, with 12 bases between. CDR1 and CDR2 from the germline V gene are MGHRA and YSYEKL. CDR3 residues: CASSQGTELYQETQYF. The CDR3, as DNA: TGCGCCAGCAGCCAAGGGACAGAATTGTACCAAGAGACCCAGTACTTC.

This clone was seen just once. This chain links TRBV10-3 with TRBJ2-3, with 7 bases lining up with TRBD2. V trimming: 2 bases; J trimming: 0 bases; junction bases outside the gene matches: 11. Germline CDR1 reads ENHRY; CDR2 reads SYGVKD. The length of the CDR3 is 18 residues. This CDR3 reads CAISEKTWLAESTDTQYF. CDR3 sequence (DNA): TGTGCCATCAGTGAGAAGACTTGGCTAGCGGAAAGCACAGATACGCAGTATTTT.